The TCR beta chain under discussion was sequenced for a study of OX40 agonist ivuxolimab in advanced cancers. In the study overall: The diagnoses of dose-escalation patients were hepatocellular carcinoma, melanoma, renal cell or head and neck cancer. Of mixed ages from about 20 to 90 and averaging 60 years, the group was about 80% male. Study conclusions and caveats: On average, CD8+ T cells had more expanded clones than CD4+. Clones of CD4+ and CD8+ blood T cells grew by week 6 at doses of 0.1 to 3.0 mg/kg.

With respect to this clone: Its antigen is unknown.

Germline V gene lookup returns CDR1 PRHDT and CDR2 FYEKMQ (reference sequence). V lost 3 bases and J lost 0, with 12 bases in between. CDR3 length: 16 amino acids. Sequenced by immunoSEQ multiplex PCR; TCRdb stores in-frame clones only, minus some. The sample shows tens of thousands of clones, 84% of them seen only once. The TCR was taken from an adult with an advanced solid tumor such as melanoma, head and neck, liver or kidney cancer. The J gene is TRBJ1-3, the V gene TRBV13, with D tentatively TRBD1 (6 bases). Material: CD4+ or CD8+ T cells sorted from blood, obtained in a trial of the OX40 agonist ivuxolimab. DNA for the CDR3: TGTGCCAGCAGCTTTCAGGGGTTCGGCTCTGGAAACACCATATATTTT. Its translation: CASSFQGFGSGNTIYF.